This T cell receptor (beta chain) was sequenced during a study of blood T cell repertoires in COVID-19. This clone was observed a single time. Profiling relied on immunoSEQ multiplex PCR, and the TCRdb table lists in-frame clones only, not all of them. This repertoire shows around 60,000 clones, approximately 92% found once; its top ten account for about 2.2%. The sample was peripheral blood. This clonotype was sampled from a man aged 60 to 69 with acute or convalescent COVID-19.

The chain's CDR3 is CATSYQGNGNQPQHF. For the CDR3, the DNA is TGTGCCACCAGCTACCAGGGAAACGGCAATCAGCCCCAGCATTTT. The V call is TRBV15, the J call TRBJ1-5; a possible D gene is TRBD1 (5 bases). The germline V gene has CDR1 LNHNV and CDR2 YYDKDF (reference sequence). V dropped 5 bases and J dropped 2 bases, with 13 bases sitting between them. The CDR3 runs to 15 residues.